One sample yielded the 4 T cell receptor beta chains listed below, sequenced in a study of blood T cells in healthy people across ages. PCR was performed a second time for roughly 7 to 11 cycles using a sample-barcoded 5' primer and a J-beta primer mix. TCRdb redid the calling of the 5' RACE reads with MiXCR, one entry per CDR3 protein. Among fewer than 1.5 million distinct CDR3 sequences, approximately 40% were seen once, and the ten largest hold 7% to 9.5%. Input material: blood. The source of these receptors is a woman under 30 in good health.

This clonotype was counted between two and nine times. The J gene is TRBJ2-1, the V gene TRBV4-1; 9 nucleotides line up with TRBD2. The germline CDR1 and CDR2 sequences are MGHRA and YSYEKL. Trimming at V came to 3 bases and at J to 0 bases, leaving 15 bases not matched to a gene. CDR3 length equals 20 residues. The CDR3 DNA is TGCGCCAGCAGCCACCCTCGGACACTAGCGGGCAACAGCTCCTACAATGAGCAGTTCTTC. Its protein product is CASSHPRTLAGNSSYNEQFF.

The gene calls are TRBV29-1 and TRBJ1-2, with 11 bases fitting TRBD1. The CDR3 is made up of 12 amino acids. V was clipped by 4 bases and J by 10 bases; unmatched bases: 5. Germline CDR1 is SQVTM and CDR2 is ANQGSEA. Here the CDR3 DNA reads TGCAGCGTTGGAAGGACAGGGGGCGACTACACCTTC. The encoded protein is CSVGRTGGDYTF.

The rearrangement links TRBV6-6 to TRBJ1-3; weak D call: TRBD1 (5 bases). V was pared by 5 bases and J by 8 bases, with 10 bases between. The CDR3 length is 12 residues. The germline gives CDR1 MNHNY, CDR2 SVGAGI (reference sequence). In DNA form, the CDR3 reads TGTGCCAGCAGTGGGGGGTCGGACACCATATATTTT. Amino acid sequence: CASSGGSDTIYF.

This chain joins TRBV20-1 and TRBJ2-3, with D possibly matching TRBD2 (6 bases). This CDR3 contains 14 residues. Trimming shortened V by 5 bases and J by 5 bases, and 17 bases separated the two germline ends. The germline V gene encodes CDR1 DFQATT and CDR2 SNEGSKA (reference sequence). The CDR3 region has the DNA TGCAGTGCTCTTTTCTTGCGGGGAGAAGATACGCAGTATTTT. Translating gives CSALFLRGEDTQYF.